Following are 21 T cell receptor beta chains from one sample sequenced in a study of CXCR3-negative and CXCR3-positive naive CD8 T cells. Study-wide findings and caveats: Greater hydrophobicity was found in TRB CDR3s of CXCR3-positive naive cells than of CXCR3-negative naive cells.

Libraries were UMI-labeled 5' RACE TRB cDNA. TCRdb processed the 5' RACE reads again and assigns one entry to each CDR3 protein, with no DNA. Its table records approximately 98,000 distinct CDR3 sequences. The antigens these receptors bind are not known. Sequenced sample: naive CXCR3+ CD8+ T cells from blood. Subset specified: CD45RO-CCR7+CD27+CD95- naive CD8+ T cells expressing CXCR3 (TNR3+). These receptors originate from a human donor in good health. Some clones in this sample may be carry-over from other donors' samples.

The chain is built from TRBV7-8 and TRBJ2-3; TCRdb's assignment of TRBD1 cannot be checked, as there is no DNA. The CDR3 contains 16 residues. Germline V CDR1 and CDR2: SGHVS, FQNEAQ. The CDR3 is CASSPQQGFSTDTQYF. The variable domain in full, completed from reference TRBV7-8 and TRBJ2-3, reads GAGVSQSPRYKVAKRGQDVALRCDPISGHVSLFWYQQALGQGPEFLTYFQNEAQLDKSGLPSDRFFAERPEGSVSTLKIQRTQQEDSAVYLCASSPQQGFSTDTQYFGPGTRLTVL.

The gene calls are TRBV4-3 and TRBJ2-7; lacking DNA, the TRBD2 call made by TCRdb goes unchecked. The CDR3 runs to 15 residues. Germline lookup yields CDR1 LGHNA and CDR2 YSLEER. CDR3: CASSQDQGGTYEQYF.

The CDR3 sequence: CSTLRFDSQGNTQYF. V gene TRBV29-1 combines with J gene TRBJ2-3; the TCRdb D gene call, TRBD1, has no DNA to confirm it. From germline, CDR1 is SQVTM and CDR2 ANQGSEA. The CDR3 is 15 residues long.

V and J are TRBV7-3 and TRBJ2-3. The CDR3 covers 15 residues. Looked up from germline, CDR1 is SGHTA and CDR2 is FQGTGA. CDR3 loop: CASSTQVASTDTQYF. Together with reference TRBV7-3 and TRBJ2-3, the CDR3 gives the full variable domain: GAGVSQTPSNKVTEKGKYVELRCDPISGHTALYWYRQSLGQGPEFLIYFQGTGAADDSGLPNDRFFAVRPEGSVSTLKIQRTERGDSAVYLCASSTQVASTDTQYFGPGTRLTVL.

This chain connects TRBV3-1 to TRBJ2-1; TCRdb's D gene call, TRBD2, goes unchecked for lack of DNA. The CDR3 is made up of 15 amino acids. CDR1 and CDR2 from the germline V gene are LGHDT and YNNKEL (reference sequence). CDR3 region: CASRLAGGGYNEQFF.

The V gene is TRBV7-9, the J gene TRBJ2-7; lacking DNA, the TRBD2 call made by TCRdb goes unchecked. Germline V CDR1 and CDR2: SEHNR, FQNEAQ (reference sequence). The CDR3 sequence is 13 residues long. The CDR3 protein is CASSSGVGDEQYF.

V usage is TRBV7-3 and J usage is TRBJ1-1; absent DNA, TCRdb's TRBD1 call cannot be checked. CDR1 SGHTA and CDR2 FQGTGA come from the germline V gene. CDR3 size: 17 residues. This CDR3 reads CASSMSDRTEPNTEAFF.

The rearrangement uses TRBV27 and TRBJ2-7; the TCRdb D gene call, TRBD1, has no DNA to confirm it. The CDR3 covers 15 residues. Germline values: CDR1 MNHEY, CDR2 SMNVEV (reference sequence). The CDR3 protein is CASSPSTGYLYEQYF.

V is TRBV20-1 and J is TRBJ2-3; TCRdb's D call, TRBD2, is unchecked because there is no DNA. CDR1 is DFQATT and CDR2 is SNEGSKA in the germline V gene (reference sequence). The CDR3 is 18 residues long. This chain's CDR3 is CSARGFSGLAGPTDTQYF.

The chain employs TRBV4-3 and TRBJ2-7; with no DNA, the TCRdb D assignment of TRBD1 cannot be verified. This CDR3 region has 14 residues. CDR1 and CDR2 (germline): LGHNA, YSLEER. CDR3 amino acids: CASSHGQGEYEQYF.

This chain joins TRBV4-3 and TRBJ2-1. This CDR3 has 16 amino acids. Per germline, CDR1 LGHNA and CDR2 YSLEER. CDR3 region: CASSQDSARKNNEQFF.

The gene calls are TRBV28 and TRBJ2-5; checking the TCRdb D call of TRBD2 is not possible without DNA. There are 14 residues in the CDR3. Germline CDR1 is MDHEN and CDR2 is SYDVKM. CDR3: CASSLDYGAETQYF. Combining the CDR3 with reference TRBV28 and TRBJ2-5 gives the whole variable domain DVKVTQSSRYLVKRTGEKVFLECVQDMDHENMFWYRQDPGLGLRLIYFSYDVKMKEKGDIPEGYSVSREKKERFSLILESASTNQTSMYLCASSLDYGAETQYFGPGTRLLVL.

J is TRBJ1-4 and V is TRBV4-3; TCRdb indicates TRBD1, and absent DNA this call remains unverified. Per the germline V gene, CDR1 is LGHNA and CDR2 is YSLEER. The CDR3 consists of 15 residues. The CDR3 is CASSQPGHKGEKLFF.

The chain combines TRBV29-1 with TRBJ2-1; TCRdb proposes TRBD1, but this gene call is untestable without DNA. Germline CDR1 reads SQVTM; CDR2 reads ANQGSEA. The CDR3 contains 17 residues. The CDR3 sequence is CSVRVGNRPISYNEQFF.

The chain joins TRBV6-2 or TRBV6-3 to TRBJ2-7; TCRdb's D call, TRBD1, is unchecked because there is no DNA. CDR3 size: 15 residues. The germline gives CDR1 MNHEY, CDR2 SVGEGT. CDR3 amino acids: CASSYLDVPSYEQYF.

The chain recombines TRBV7-9 with TRBJ2-1; TCRdb selects TRBD1, and the lack of DNA leaves this call unchecked. CDR3 size: 15 residues. CDR1 is SEHNR and CDR2 is FQNEAQ in the germline V gene (reference sequence). CDR3 in amino acids: CASSLRDRKSGEQFF.

This chain connects TRBV3-1 to TRBJ2-2; the TCRdb D gene call, TRBD1, has no DNA to confirm it. Germline V gene data show CDR1 as LGHDT and CDR2 as YNNKEL (reference sequence). The CDR3 is 17 residues long. The CDR3 protein is CASSHLFGTENTGELFF.

This chain connects TRBV7-9 to TRBJ1-6; TCRdb proposes TRBD1, but this gene call is untestable without DNA. The CDR3 covers 12 residues. Germline loops: CDR1 SEHNR, CDR2 FQNEAQ (reference sequence). The CDR3 here is CASSGGISPLHF.

The J gene is TRBJ2-2, the V gene TRBV5-1; TCRdb lists TRBD1, though no DNA is available to test this call. CDR1 and CDR2 (germline): SGHRS, YFSETQ. CDR3 length equals 13 residues. The CDR3 loop reads CASSSYRAGELFF.

The chain couples TRBV2 to TRBJ2-7; lacking DNA, the TRBD1 call made by TCRdb goes unchecked. The germline CDR1 and CDR2 sequences are SNHLY and FYNNEI. CDR3 size: 15 residues. The CDR3 loop is CASSELLTGRREQYF.

CDR3 loop: CASSSRQQNYGYTF. The V and J genes are TRBV28 and TRBJ1-2; TCRdb outputs TRBD1, but without DNA this stays unchecked. CDR3 length: 14 amino acids. Germline lookup yields CDR1 MDHEN and CDR2 SYDVKM.